A single sample gave rise to the 27 T cell receptor beta chains below, sequenced in a study of CD8+CD57+ T cells in acquired aplastic anemia. The study profiled TCR beta VDJ and CDR3 using genomic DNA as template. TCRdb re-called the reads through MiXCR, storing one row per CDR3 protein. Among just over 200,000 distinct CDR3 sequences listed, roughly 60% were seen once. CD8+CD57+ cell expansion had been shown by flow cytometry in patients chosen for sequencing. Sequences were obtained from sorted CD4+, CD8+, or CD8+CD57+ T cells (not recorded which) from PBMCs. These receptors all stem from a human donor with aplastic anemia.

The V gene is TRBV5-1, the J gene TRBJ2-3; tentative D call: TRBD2 (6 bases). Trimming took 5 bases from V and 0 from J, leaving 22 bases between them. Germline CDR1 is SGHRS and CDR2 is YFSETQ. The CDR3 runs to 18 residues. The CDR3 loop reads CASSSTAGLLDSTDTQYF. The DNA for the CDR3 is TGCGCCAGCAGTTCGACAGCCGGACTACTCGACAGCACAGATACGCAGTATTTT.

The rearrangement uses TRBV7-2 and TRBJ2-1; 9 nucleotides agree with TRBD1. Trimming removed 5 bases from V and 5 bases from J; junction bases left unmatched: 19. Looked up from germline, CDR1 is SGHTA and CDR2 is FQGNSA. The length of the CDR3 is 19 residues. The CDR3, as DNA: TGTGCCAGCAGCCCACAATTAGTAGGAGTCGGACAGGGGAACAATGAGCAGTTCTTC. Protein: CASSPQLVGVGQGNNEQFF.

This clonotype was observed at least ten times. The genes are TRBV10-3 and TRBJ1-2; D gene ambiguous. This CDR3 has 12 residues. The V end lost 3 bases, the J end lost 2 bases, and 4 bases lay between the germline ends. Germline V gene data show CDR1 as ENHRY and CDR2 as SYGVKD. This chain's CDR3 is CAISDQNYGYTF. For the CDR3, the DNA is TGTGCCATCAGTGACCAGAACTATGGCTACACCTTC.

Details on this clonotype: Sequence at one end of the junction differs from germline and may be a read error. This chain uses TRBV7-7 with TRBJ2-1, with D unclear. This CDR3 has 13 amino acids. Germline assignment: CDR1 SSHAT and CDR2 FNYEAQ (reference sequence). CDR3 in DNA: TGTGCTAGCAGCTTAGAGCCCGGATATGAGCAGTTCTTC. It encodes CASSLEPGYEQFF.

CDR3 residues: CATSEGTGLTNEKLFF. The CDR3 DNA follows: TGTGCCACCAGTGAGGGAACAGGGCTTACTAATGAAAAACTGTTTTTT. This chain joins TRBV24-1 and TRBJ1-4; maybe TRBD1 (6 bases). Germline V gene data show CDR1 as KGHDR and CDR2 as SFDVKD. V lost 4 bases and J lost 2, with 13 bases in between. This CDR3 is 16 amino acids long.

The CDR3 loop reads CASSFSGSASYNEQFF. The CDR3 coding sequence is TGTGCCAGCAGCTTTAGCGGGAGTGCGTCCTACAATGAGCAGTTCTTC. The genes are TRBV7-2 and TRBJ2-7, with 9 bases fitting TRBD2. The J call is doubtful: the DNA matches TRBJ2-1 better. This CDR3 is 16 amino acids long. The V gene's germline CDR1 is SGHTA and CDR2 FQGNSA.

The chain recombines TRBV7-9 with TRBJ2-7; perhaps TRBD2 as D (5 bases). The CDR3 sequence is 15 residues long. Per the germline V gene, CDR1 is SEHNR and CDR2 is FQNEAQ (reference sequence). V was cut by 2 bases and J by 2 bases, with 13 bases left in between. The DNA for the CDR3 is TGTGCCAGCAGCTTAAGTAGCGAGAGAACCTACGAGCAGTACTTC. This translates into CASSLSSERTYEQYF.

CDR3 sequence (DNA): TGCGCCAGCAGCTTACCGACGTTCACCGGGGAGCTGTTTTTT. Protein: CASSLPTFTGELFF. The chain joins TRBV5-1 to TRBJ2-2; D call uncertain. CDR1 and CDR2 from the germline V gene are SGHRS and YFSETQ. The CDR3 has 14 residues. V lost 2 bases and J lost 4, with 9 bases in between.

This clonotype was seen a few times. The V call is TRBV5-1, the J call TRBJ2-7; TRBD2 matches at 13 bases. CDR1 is SGHRS and CDR2 is YFSETQ in the germline V gene. V trimming: 5 bases; J trimming: 7 bases; junction bases outside the gene matches: 6. The CDR3 spans 14 residues. This CDR3 is CASSTSGRAGEQYF. As DNA, the CDR3 is TGCGCCAGCAGTACTAGCGGGAGGGCCGGAGAGCAGTACTTC.

CDR3 region: CSYYDPLYDITDTQYF. CDR3 coding DNA: TGCAGCTACTATGACCCCCTCTATGACATCACAGATACGCAGTATTTT. This chain uses TRBV29-1 with TRBJ2-3; unclear D gene. V shed 8 bases and J shed 2 bases, with 23 bases lying between them. Germline V gives CDR1 SQVTM, CDR2 ANQGSEA. The CDR3 is 16 residues long.

The chain links TRBV20-1 to TRBJ1-2; 7 nucleotides match TRBD1. Germline V gene data show CDR1 as DFQATT and CDR2 as SNEGSKA (reference sequence). V lost 5 bases, J lost 1 base, and 10 bases stayed unmatched. CDR3 size: 15 residues. This CDR3 reads CSASRLDRDNYGYTF. DNA for the CDR3: TGCAGTGCTTCTCGACTCGACAGGGATAACTATGGCTACACCTTC.

Many counts were recorded for this clonotype. The chain uses TRBV5-8 and TRBJ2-3; D unresolved. The V gene lost 2 bases and the J gene lost 2 bases, with 9 bases spanning the gap. From germline, CDR1 is SGHTS and CDR2 YDEGEE. This CDR3 contains 14 residues. CDR3 sequence (DNA): TGTGCCAGCAGCTTTTGGCGAGTCACAGATACGCAGTATTTT. Protein product: CASSFWRVTDTQYF.

This rearrangement joins TRBV2 to TRBJ2-7; D possibly uses TRBD1 or TRBD2 (5 bases each). The germline V gene encodes CDR1 SNHLY and CDR2 FYNNEI. V lost 6 bases to trimming and J lost 9 bases, with 21 bases between them. This CDR3 spans 14 amino acids. CDR3 coding DNA: TGTGCCAGCAGCCGATCCCTTTTCAGGGACGGGCAGTACTTC. Translation: CASSRSLFRDGQYF.

V gene TRBV19 combines with J gene TRBJ2-7, with D possibly called TRBD1 or TRBD2 (5 bases each). The germline CDR1 and CDR2 sequences are LNHDA and SQIVND (reference sequence). The CDR3 has 14 amino acids. The V and J ends lost 3 bases and 2 bases respectively, with 11 bases between them. As DNA, the CDR3 is TGTGCCAGTAGTATCAGGGACCGAGCCTACGAGCAGTACTTC. It specifies CASSIRDRAYEQYF.

The rearrangement joins TRBV20-1 to TRBJ1-3; 8 bases agree with TRBD1. CDR1 and CDR2 (germline): DFQATT, SNEGSKA (reference sequence). With V trimmed by 6 bases and J by 1 base, 5 bases remained unmatched. The CDR3 contains 14 residues. CDR3 in DNA: TGCAGTGCAAAACAGGGGGGATCTGGAAACACCATATATTTT. Protein: CSAKQGGSGNTIYF.

This clonotype was detected a few times. The rearrangement joins TRBV14 to TRBJ2-7; no reliable D call. Trimming left V 0 bases short and J 6 bases short, with 12 bases between. Germline V gene sequence: CDR1 SGHDN, CDR2 FVKESK. The CDR3 loop spans 14 amino acids. The CDR3 region is CASSQESRRTEQYF. CDR3 coding DNA: TGTGCCAGCAGCCAAGAAAGCAGGCGAACCGAGCAGTACTTC.

This sequence joins TRBV7-2 and TRBJ1-2, with D hard to call. This CDR3 is built from 15 residues. Per germline, CDR1 SGHTA and CDR2 FQGNSA. Trimming cost V 1 base and J 4 bases, with 13 bases left between them. The CDR3: CASSLVHMEGYGYTF. In nucleotides, the CDR3 is TGTGCCAGCAGCTTAGTACATATGGAGGGCTATGGCTACACCTTC.

The gene calls are TRBV2 and TRBJ1-4, with a tentative D call TRBD1 (5 bases). The CDR3 runs 14 residues. The germline V gene has CDR1 SNHLY and CDR2 FYNNEI. Trimming pared 7 bases from V and 4 bases from J, leaving 13 bases between. The CDR3 here is CASNEGRLNEKLFF. The CDR3 DNA reads TGTGCCAGCAATGAGGGGCGGCTTAATGAAAAACTGTTTTTT.

The chain carries TRBV11-3 and TRBJ2-7; D uncertain. Germline loops: CDR1 SGHNT, CDR2 YENEEA. The CDR3 is made up of 11 amino acids. V lost 5 bases and J lost 10, with 12 bases in between. CDR3 residues: CASSGKTEQYF. CDR3 sequence (DNA): TGTGCCAGCAGCGGTAAAACAGAACAGTACTTC.

This clonotype was seen a handful of times. CDR3 protein: CSASLGNGEQYF. CDR3 DNA: TGCAGTGCTAGTTTAGGGAACGGCGAGCAGTACTTC. This chain joins TRBV20-1 and TRBJ2-7; D ambiguous. V was clipped by 3 bases and J by 6 bases, with 12 bases between them. This CDR3 contains 12 residues. The germline V gene encodes CDR1 DFQATT and CDR2 SNEGSKA (reference sequence).

This clonotype occurred once. The chain uses TRBV25-1 and TRBJ1-2, with D maybe TRBD1 (5 bases). Between the trimmed V and J ends, which lost 7 bases and 4 bases, there was a span of 13 bases. Germline CDR1 is MGHDK and CDR2 is SYGVNS. The CDR3 has 13 residues. CDR3 protein: CASTRGAPYGYTF. Written as DNA, the CDR3 is TGTGCCAGCACGAGAGGGGCGCCCTATGGCTACACCTTC.

This clonotype was picked up a small number of times. The V gene is TRBV6-4, the J gene TRBJ1-4; 11 nucleotides agree with TRBD1. Looked up from germline, CDR1 is MRHNA and CDR2 is SNTAGT. This CDR3 has 14 amino acids. Trimming cost V 2 bases and J 7 bases; bases outside gene matches: 0. Here the CDR3 reads CASSDGTGGEKLFF. CDR3 bases: TGTGCCAGCAGTGACGGGACAGGGGGTGAAAAACTGTTTTTT.

This clonotype was seen just once. The CDR3 loop is CASSLAPLPGRMNTEAFF. DNA of the CDR3: TGTGCCAGCAGCTTAGCGCCCCTGCCGGGACGGATGAACACTGAAGCTTTCTTT. The rearrangement joins TRBV7-2 to TRBJ1-1, with D perhaps TRBD1 (5 bases). CDR3 length: 18 residues. Germline values: CDR1 SGHTA, CDR2 FQGNSA. Trimming left V 0 bases short and J 0 bases short, with 17 bases between.

This clonotype was recorded many times. V usage is TRBV7-9 and J usage is TRBJ1-1; tentatively, D is TRBD1 (6 bases). Trimming left V 3 bases short and J 2 bases short, with 10 bases between. Germline values: CDR1 SEHNR, CDR2 FQNEAQ (reference sequence). The CDR3 has 14 amino acids. The CDR3 loop reads CASSFRTANTEAFF. The CDR3 nucleotides are TGTGCCAGCAGCTTCAGGACAGCCAACACTGAAGCTTTCTTT. The whole variable domain, filled in from reference TRBV7-9 and TRBJ1-1, reads DTGVSQNPRHKITKRGQNVTFRCDPISEHNRLYWYRQTLGQGPEFLTYFQNEAQLEKSRLLSDRFSAERPKGSFSTLEIQRTEQGDSAMYLCASSFRTANTEAFFGQGTRLTVV.

V and J are TRBV15 and TRBJ2-7; TRBD2 matches at 8 bases. Trimming cost V 2 bases and J 5 bases; bases outside gene matches: 5. Germline V gene data show CDR1 as LNHNV and CDR2 as YYDKDF (reference sequence). This CDR3 contains 14 residues. Here the CDR3 DNA reads TGTGCCACCAGCAGACCGGGACTAGTGGACGAGCAGTACTTC. Translated, it gives CATSRPGLVDEQYF.

This chain links TRBV25-1 with TRBJ2-3; 7 bases are a match to TRBD1. Looked up from germline, CDR1 is MGHDK and CDR2 is SYGVNS. The CDR3 loop spans 12 amino acids. Trimming at V came to 5 bases and at J to 10 bases, leaving 6 bases not matched to a gene. CDR3 coding DNA: TGTGCCAGCAGTCGAAGACAGGGCCCGCAGTATTTT. Its protein is CASSRRQGPQYF.

The chain couples TRBV14 to TRBJ2-3, with 7 positions matching TRBD1. Germline CDR1 and CDR2: SGHDN and FVKESK. The CDR3 runs 15 residues. V shed 1 base and J 4 bases; nucleotides not matched to a gene: 5. The CDR3 DNA sequence: TGTGCCAGCAGCCAAGGAGGCAGGGGGTCAGATACGCAGTATTTT. It encodes CASSQGGRGSDTQYF.